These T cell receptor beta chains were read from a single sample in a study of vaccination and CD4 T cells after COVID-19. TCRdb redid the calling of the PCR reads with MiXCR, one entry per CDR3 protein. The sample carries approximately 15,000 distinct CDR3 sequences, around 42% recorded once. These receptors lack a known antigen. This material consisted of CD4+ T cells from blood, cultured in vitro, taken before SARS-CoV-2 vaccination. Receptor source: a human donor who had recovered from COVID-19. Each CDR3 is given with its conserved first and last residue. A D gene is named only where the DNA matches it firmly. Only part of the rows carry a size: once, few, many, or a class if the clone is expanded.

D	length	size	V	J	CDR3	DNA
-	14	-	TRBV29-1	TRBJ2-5	CSVEERVVGETQYF	TGCAGCGTTGAAGAGAGGGTTGTTGGAGAGACCCAGTACTTC
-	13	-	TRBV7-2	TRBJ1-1	CASSTTGNTEAFF	TGTGCCAGCAGCACTACAGGGAACACTGAAGCTTTCTTT
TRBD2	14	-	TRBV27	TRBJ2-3	CASRPSGSTDTQYF	TGTGCCAGCAGACCTAGCGGGAGCACAGATACGCAGTATTTT
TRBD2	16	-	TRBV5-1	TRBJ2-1	CASSLLAGDTYNEQFF	TGCGCCAGCAGCCTATTAGCGGGGGATACCTACAATGAGCAGTTCTTC
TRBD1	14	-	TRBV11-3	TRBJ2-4	CASSSGQGLNIQYF	TGTGCCAGCAGCTCCGGACAGGGTTTAAACATTCAGTACTTC
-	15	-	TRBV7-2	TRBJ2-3	CASSLDPAPTDTQYF	TGTGCCAGCAGCTTGGACCCGGCCCCCACAGATACGCAGTATTTT
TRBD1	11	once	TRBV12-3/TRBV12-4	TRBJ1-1	CASSPGQAAFF	TGTGCCAGCAGTCCCGGACAGGCGGCTTTCTTT
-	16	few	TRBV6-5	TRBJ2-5	CASSSYRPIPGETQYF	TGTGCCAGCAGTTCCTACCGACCGATCCCGGGGGAGACCCAGTACTTC
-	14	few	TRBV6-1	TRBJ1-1	CASSEWGMNTEAFF	TGTGCCAGCAGTGAATGGGGCATGAACACTGAAGCTTTCTTT
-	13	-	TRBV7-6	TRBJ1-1	CASSLDTNTEAFF	TGTGCCAGCAGCCTGGACACGAACACTGAAGCTTTCTTT
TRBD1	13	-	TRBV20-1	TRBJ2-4	CSARRQGDHIQYF	TGCAGTGCTAGGCGACAGGGCGATCACATTCAGTACTTC
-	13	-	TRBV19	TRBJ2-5	CASSISWRETQYF	TGTGCCAGTAGTATATCTTGGCGGGAGACCCAGTACTTC
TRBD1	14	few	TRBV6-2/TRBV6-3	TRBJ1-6	CASSYVAGGVTLHF	TGTGCCAGCAGTTACGTCGCAGGGGGAGTTACCCTCCACTTT
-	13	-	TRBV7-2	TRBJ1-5	CASSLADGQPQHF	TGTGCCAGCAGCTTAGCCGACGGACAGCCCCAGCATTTT
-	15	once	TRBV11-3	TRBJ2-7	CASSFKAPLAAPKYF	TGTGCCAGCAGCTTCAAAGCCCCATTGGCCGCTCCAAAGTACTTC
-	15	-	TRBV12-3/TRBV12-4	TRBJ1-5	CASSLRGSGNQPQHF	TGTGCCAGCAGTTTAAGAGGTTCTGGCAATCAGCCCCAGCATTTT
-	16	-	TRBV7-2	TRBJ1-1	CASRTQGGAVPTEAFF	TGTGCCAGCAGGACTCAGGGCGGCGCGGTGCCCACTGAAGCTTTCTTT
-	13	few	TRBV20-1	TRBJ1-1	CSASGGVDTEAFF	TGCAGTGCTAGTGGAGGGGTGGACACTGAAGCTTTCTTT
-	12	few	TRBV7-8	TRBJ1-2	CASSLNHGGYTF	TGTGCCAGCAGCTTAAACCACGGCGGCTACACCTTC
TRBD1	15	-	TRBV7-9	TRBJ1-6	CASSWGGTGSSPLHF	TGTGCCAGCAGCTGGGGCGGGACAGGGAGTTCGCCCCTCCACTTT
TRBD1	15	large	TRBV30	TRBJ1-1	CAWRPSGGMDTEAFF	TGTGCCTGGAGACCGTCAGGGGGCATGGACACTGAAGCTTTCTTT
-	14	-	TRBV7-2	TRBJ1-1	CASSFSGEATEAFF	TGTGCCAGCAGCTTTTCAGGGGAGGCGACTGAAGCTTTCTTT
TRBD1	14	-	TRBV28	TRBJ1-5	CASYDRGLYQPQHF	TGTGCCAGTTACGACAGGGGGCTATATCAGCCCCAGCATTTT
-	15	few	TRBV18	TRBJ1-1	CASSPNGRTNTEAFF	TGTGCCAGCTCCCCCAACGGACGGACGAACACTGAAGCTTTCTTT
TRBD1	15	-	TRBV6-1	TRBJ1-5	CASSLGQGGNQPQHF	TGTGCCAGCAGCTTAGGACAGGGAGGCAATCAGCCCCAGCATTTT
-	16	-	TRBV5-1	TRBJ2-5	CASSLEMGGGGETQYF	TGCGCCAGCAGCTTGGAGATGGGGGGCGGAGGAGAGACCCAGTACTTC
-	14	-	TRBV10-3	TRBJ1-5	CAISEGQGGQPQHF	TGTGCCATCAGTGAGGGGCAGGGAGGTCAGCCCCAGCATTTT
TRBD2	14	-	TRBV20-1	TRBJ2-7	CSASPGLGSDEQYF	TGCAGTGCTTCTCCGGGACTAGGCTCGGACGAGCAGTACTTC
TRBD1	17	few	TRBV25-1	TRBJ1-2	CASSGQAGTGYPYGYTF	TGTGCCAGCAGTGGGCAAGCCGGGACAGGGTATCCCTATGGCTACACCTTC
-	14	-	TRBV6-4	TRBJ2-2	CASSLQGNTGELFF	TGTGCCAGCAGTCTACAGGGCAACACCGGGGAGCTGTTTTTT
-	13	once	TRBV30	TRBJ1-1	CAWSGGRHTEAFF	TGTGCCTGGAGTGGGGGACGGCACACTGAAGCTTTCTTT
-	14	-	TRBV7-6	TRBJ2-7	CASSALDGSYEQYF	TGTGCCAGCAGCGCCTTGGACGGATCCTACGAGCAGTACTTC
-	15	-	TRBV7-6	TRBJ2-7	CASSALTRDGAEQYF	TGTGCCAGCAGCGCCTTGACCCGGGACGGAGCCGAGCAGTACTTC
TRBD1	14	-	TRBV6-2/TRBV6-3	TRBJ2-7	CASSGTGTAYEQYF	TGTGCCAGCAGTGGAACCGGGACAGCCTACGAGCAGTACTTC
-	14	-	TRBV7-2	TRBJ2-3	CASRRTSSTDTQYF	TGTGCCAGCCGACGGACCTCTAGCACAGATACGCAGTATTTT
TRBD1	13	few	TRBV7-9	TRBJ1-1	CASNDRVNTEAFF	TGTGCCAGCAACGACAGGGTGAACACTGAAGCTTTCTTT
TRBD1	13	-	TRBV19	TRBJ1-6	CASAHRGQSPLHF	TGTGCCAGCGCCCACAGGGGTCAGTCACCCCTCCACTTT
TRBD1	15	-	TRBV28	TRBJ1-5	CASSTRGRLDQPQHF	TGTGCCAGCAGTACCAGGGGGCGATTAGATCAGCCCCAGCATTTT
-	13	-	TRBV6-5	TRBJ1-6	CASSTRRASALHF	TGTGCCAGCAGTACTCGCCGGGCCTCGGCCCTCCACTTT
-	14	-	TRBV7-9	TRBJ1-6	CASSTDSSNSPLHF	TGTGCCAGCAGCACTGACAGTTCTAATTCACCCCTCCACTTT
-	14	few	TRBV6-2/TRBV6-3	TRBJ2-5	CASRITGYQETQYF	TGTGCCAGCAGGATCACAGGGTACCAAGAGACCCAGTACTTC
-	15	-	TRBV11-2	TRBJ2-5	CASSRNRGSGETQYF	TGTGCCAGCAGCCGAAACCGGGGGAGCGGGGAGACCCAGTACTTC
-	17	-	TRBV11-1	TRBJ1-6	CASSLMRGSSYNSPLHF	TGTGCCAGCAGCCTGATGCGGGGGAGCTCCTATAATTCACCCCTCCACTTT